This TCR beta chain was captured by sequencing in a study of cytomegalovirus exposure and HLA in healthy donors. Study-wide context: The study's early data release held roughly 90 million unique TCRs from HLA-typed donors. Out of around 360 genotyped donors, roughly 80% belonged to the Caucasian-associated ancestry cluster.

A single count supports this clone. Antigen unknown. It was with 60 Vbeta and 13 Jbeta primers that the PCR ran. The data were produced by immunoSEQ multiplex PCR, yet TCRdb's version contains in-frame clones alone and is incomplete. The sample shows about 63,000 clones, 85% to 90% of them seen only once. The CDR3 length is 14 residues. V was trimmed by 4 bases and J by 6 bases, leaving 14 bases between them. Per the germline V gene, CDR1 is SEHNR and CDR2 is FQNEAQ (reference sequence). Notes on the study in general: Analyzed later, association rates of TCRs varied across HLA loci, with DRB1 most and HLA-C fewest. Most TCR sequences proved rare, with some public TCRs found in many donors.

V and J are TRBV7-9 and TRBJ2-3; D might be TRBD1 (6 bases). The sample was PBMCs. The source of this sequence is a woman aged 25-40 years in good health and CMV-seropositive. Here the CDR3 reads CASSSDRPGDTQYF. The CDR3 region has the DNA TGTGCCAGCAGCTCCGACAGGCCCGGGGATACGCAGTATTTT.